One T cell receptor (beta chain) is described in this entry. What it binds is unknown. TCRdb ran MiXCR on the RT-PCR reads and lists one entry per CDR3 protein. The data show approximately 250,000 distinct CDR3 sequences, 12% seen once. Germline values: CDR1 DFQATT, CDR2 SNEGSKA (reference sequence). The CDR3 covers 13 residues. V lost 0 bases, J lost 2 bases, and 6 bases lay in between. These data originate in a study of response to subunit inactivated influenza vaccine. Study findings and constraints: Few additional T cells are recruited per seasonal influenza vaccination, authors suggested.

This chain connects TRBV20-1 to TRBJ2-3; D remains unclear. Here the sequenced sample was non-naive T cells sorted from PBMCs, taken around 15 days before vaccination. This TCR derives from a man aged 45-65 years who received an inactivated influenza vaccine. For the CDR3, the DNA is TGCAGTGCTAGAGATTCGACCACAGATACGCAGTATTTT. Translating it yields CSARDSTTDTQYF.